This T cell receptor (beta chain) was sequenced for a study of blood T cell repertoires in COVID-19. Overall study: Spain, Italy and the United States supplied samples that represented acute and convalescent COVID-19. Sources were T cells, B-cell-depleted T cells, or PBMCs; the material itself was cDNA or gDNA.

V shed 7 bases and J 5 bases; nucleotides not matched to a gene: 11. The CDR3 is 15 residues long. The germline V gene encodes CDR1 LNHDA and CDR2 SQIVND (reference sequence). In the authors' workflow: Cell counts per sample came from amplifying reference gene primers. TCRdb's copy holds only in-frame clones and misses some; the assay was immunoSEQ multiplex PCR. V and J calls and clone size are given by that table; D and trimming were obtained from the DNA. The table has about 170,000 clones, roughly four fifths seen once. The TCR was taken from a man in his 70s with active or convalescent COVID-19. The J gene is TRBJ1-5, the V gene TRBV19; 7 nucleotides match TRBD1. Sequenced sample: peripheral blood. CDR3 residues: CASTTRQGGDQPQHF. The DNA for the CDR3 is TGTGCCAGTACGACAAGACAGGGAGGTGATCAGCCCCAGCATTTT.